This T cell receptor beta chain is drawn from a study of CD8 T cells in Susac syndrome. The RNA, about 0.45 to 1 ug, was put through reverse transcription using random hexamers. In TCRdb, the immunoSEQ multiplex PCR reads were re-called with MiXCR into one record per CDR3 protein. This table holds 95,000 to 150,000 distinct CDR3 sequences, 90% to 95% found once. This CDR3 comprises 13 residues. V gave up 5 bases and J gave up 6 bases; unmatched junction bases: 4. Germline CDR1 is GTSNPN and CDR2 is SVGIG (reference sequence). The chain employs TRBV30 and TRBJ1-6, with TRBD1 matching 7 bases. The sequencing input was CD8+ T cells from PBMCs. This TCR was recovered from a human donor with Susac syndrome. The CDR3 DNA follows: TGTGCCTGGTCCGGGACAGCTAATTCACCCCTCCACTTT. This gives the protein CAWSGTANSPLHF.